Below, one TCR beta chain is given with its context. Some clones are missing from TCRdb's copy, which holds only in-frame ones; the method was immunoSEQ multiplex PCR. The sample has some 6,300 clones, 88% seen once; the top ten hold roughly 7%. CDR3 length: 13 residues. Germline V gene lookup returns CDR1 MNHEY and CDR2 SVGAGI. The V gene lost 5 bases and the J gene lost 8 bases, with 12 bases spanning the gap. This sample was taken from a study of blood T cell repertoires in COVID-19. Across the whole study: Material from acute and convalescent COVID-19 was sourced from the United States, Italy and Spain.

Specimen: peripheral blood. The chain uses TRBV6-5 and TRBJ1-4, with unresolved D. This sequence originates from a human donor in a cohort sampled during active COVID-19. The CDR3 DNA sequence: TGTGCCAGCAGTCTCGGGTTACGGGAAAAACTGTTTTTT. Its protein is CASSLGLREKLFF.